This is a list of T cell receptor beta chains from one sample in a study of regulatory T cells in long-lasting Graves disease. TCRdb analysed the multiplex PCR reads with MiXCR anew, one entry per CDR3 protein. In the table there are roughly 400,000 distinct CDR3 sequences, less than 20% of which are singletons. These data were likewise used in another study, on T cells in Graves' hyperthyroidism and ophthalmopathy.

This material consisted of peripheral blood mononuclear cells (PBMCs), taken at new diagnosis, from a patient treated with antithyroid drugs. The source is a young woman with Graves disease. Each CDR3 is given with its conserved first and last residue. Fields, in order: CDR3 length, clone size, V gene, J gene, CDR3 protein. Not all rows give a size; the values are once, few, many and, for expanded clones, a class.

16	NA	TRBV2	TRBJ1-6	CASSRPSGLWDSPLHF
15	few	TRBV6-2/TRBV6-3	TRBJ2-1	CASSYGSLAVNEQFF
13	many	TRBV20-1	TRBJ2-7	CSAVGTNSYEQYF
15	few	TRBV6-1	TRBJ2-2	CASSGTGQSPGELFF
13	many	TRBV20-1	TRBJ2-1	CSARNEAYNEQFF
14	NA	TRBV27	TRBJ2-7	CASSFRGPIYEQYF
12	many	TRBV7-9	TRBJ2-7	CASSLGLPEQYF
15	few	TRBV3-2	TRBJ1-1	CASSQDRRYSTEAFF
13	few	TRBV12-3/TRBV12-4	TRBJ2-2	CASREGYTGELFF
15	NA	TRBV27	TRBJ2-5	CASRGWEVYQETQYF
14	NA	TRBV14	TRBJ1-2	CASSPRGRWYGYTF
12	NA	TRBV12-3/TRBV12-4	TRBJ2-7	CASSLEIGEQYF
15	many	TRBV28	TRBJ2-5	CASSELAGEGETQYF
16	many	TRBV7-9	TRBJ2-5	CASSARAGGPSETQYF
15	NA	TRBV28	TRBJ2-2	CASSTGGLGPGELFF
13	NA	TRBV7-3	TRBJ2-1	CASSPLGNNEQFF
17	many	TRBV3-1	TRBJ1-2	CASSRIDFDRRNYGYTF
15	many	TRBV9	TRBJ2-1	CASSVGMGAYNEQFF
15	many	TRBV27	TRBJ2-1	CATNQRGVRGNEQFF
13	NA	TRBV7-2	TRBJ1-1	CASSSRRHTEAFF
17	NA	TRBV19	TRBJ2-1	CASTQARGPMMDNEQFF
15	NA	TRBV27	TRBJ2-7	CASAPGRVSSYEQYF
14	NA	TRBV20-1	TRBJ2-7	CSGREGGRRYEQYF
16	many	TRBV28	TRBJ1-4	CASSDLSQGWGEKLFF
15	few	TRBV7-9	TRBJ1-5	CASSLGQGAGQPQHF
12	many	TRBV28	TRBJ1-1	CASHDRDTEAFF
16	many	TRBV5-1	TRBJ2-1	CASSLVIAGVPNEQFF
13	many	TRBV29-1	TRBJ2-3	CSVEGQGLDTQYF
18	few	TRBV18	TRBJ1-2	CASSQPPPGQATGYGYTF
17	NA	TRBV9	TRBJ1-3	CASSANPRRGTGNTIYF
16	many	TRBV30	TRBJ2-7	CAWNVQTSGWPSEQYF
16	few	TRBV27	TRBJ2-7	CASSLIAGVGSYEQYF
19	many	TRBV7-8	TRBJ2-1	CASSLGGPGKRADHFEQFF
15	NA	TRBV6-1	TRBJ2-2	CASQRTGVYTGELFF
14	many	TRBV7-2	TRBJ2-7	CASSRGRDGYEQYF
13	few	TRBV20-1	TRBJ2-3	CSARGWGPDTQYF
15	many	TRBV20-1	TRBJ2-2	CSASQLAGDTGELFF
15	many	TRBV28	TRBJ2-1	CASSVWAAWRNEQFF
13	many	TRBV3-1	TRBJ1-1	CASSSQGATEAFF
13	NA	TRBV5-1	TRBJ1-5	CASSLGFNQPQHF